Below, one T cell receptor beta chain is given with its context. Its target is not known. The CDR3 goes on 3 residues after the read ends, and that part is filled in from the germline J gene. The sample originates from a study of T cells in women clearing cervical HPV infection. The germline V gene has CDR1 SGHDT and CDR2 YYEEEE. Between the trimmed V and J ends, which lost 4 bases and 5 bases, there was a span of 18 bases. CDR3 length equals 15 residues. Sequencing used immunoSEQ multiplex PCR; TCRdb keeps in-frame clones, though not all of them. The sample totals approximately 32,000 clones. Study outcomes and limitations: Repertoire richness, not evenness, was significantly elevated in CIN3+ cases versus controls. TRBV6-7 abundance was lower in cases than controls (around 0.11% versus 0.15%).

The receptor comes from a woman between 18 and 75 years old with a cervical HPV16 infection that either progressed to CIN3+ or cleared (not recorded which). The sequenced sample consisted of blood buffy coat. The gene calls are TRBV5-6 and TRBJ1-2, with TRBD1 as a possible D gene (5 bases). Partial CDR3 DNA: TGTGCCAGCAGCCATTATGGGGGGAAACTTTATGGC. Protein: CASSHYGGKLYG. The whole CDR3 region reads CASSHYGGKLYGYTF.